This TCR beta chain was sequenced for a study of T-cell reconstitution after alpha-beta-depleted transplantation in children. V was trimmed by 0 bases and J by 8 bases, leaving 3 bases between them. The germline CDR1 and CDR2 sequences are KGHDR and SFDVKD. The CDR3 length is 11 residues. The TCRbeta library incorporated unique molecular identifiers. One entry per CDR3 protein results from TCRdb running MiXCR on the PCR reads. The sample has roughly 500,000 distinct CDR3 sequences; approximately 32% are singletons. This receptor was taken from a human donor who donated a stem cell graft to a child with aplastic anemia. The sample consisted of PBMCs from the stem cell graft donor, taken from the stem cell graft. The J gene is TRBJ1-2, the V gene TRBV24-1, with no clear D. The CDR3 protein is CATSDLGGYTF. The CDR3, as DNA: TGTGCCACCAGTGATTTGGGAGGCTACACCTTC.